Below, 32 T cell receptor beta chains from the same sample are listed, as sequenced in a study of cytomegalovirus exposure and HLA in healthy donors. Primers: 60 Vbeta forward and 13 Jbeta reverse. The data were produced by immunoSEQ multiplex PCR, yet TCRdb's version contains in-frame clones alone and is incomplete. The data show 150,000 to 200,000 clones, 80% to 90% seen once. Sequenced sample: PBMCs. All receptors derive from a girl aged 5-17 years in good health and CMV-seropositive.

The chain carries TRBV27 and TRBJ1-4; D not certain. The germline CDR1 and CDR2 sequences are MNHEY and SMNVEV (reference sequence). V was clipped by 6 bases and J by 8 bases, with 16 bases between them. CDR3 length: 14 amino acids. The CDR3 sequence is CASSPRVSREKLFF. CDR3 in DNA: TGTGCCAGCAGCCCCCGGGTTTCGAGGGAAAAACTGTTTTTT.

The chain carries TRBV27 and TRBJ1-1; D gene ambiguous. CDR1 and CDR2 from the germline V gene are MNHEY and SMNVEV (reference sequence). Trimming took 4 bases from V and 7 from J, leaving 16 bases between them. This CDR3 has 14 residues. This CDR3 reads CASSSSGERIEAFF. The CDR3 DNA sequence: TGTGCCAGCAGTTCCTCTGGGGAGAGGATTGAAGCTTTCTTT.

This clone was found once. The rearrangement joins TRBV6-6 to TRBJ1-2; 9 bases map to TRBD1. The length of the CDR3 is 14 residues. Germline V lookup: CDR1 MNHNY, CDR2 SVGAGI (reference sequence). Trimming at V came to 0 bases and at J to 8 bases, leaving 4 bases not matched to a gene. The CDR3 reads CASSYSRDRDGYTF. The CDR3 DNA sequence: TGTGCCAGCAGTTACTCGAGGGACAGGGACGGCTACACCTTC.

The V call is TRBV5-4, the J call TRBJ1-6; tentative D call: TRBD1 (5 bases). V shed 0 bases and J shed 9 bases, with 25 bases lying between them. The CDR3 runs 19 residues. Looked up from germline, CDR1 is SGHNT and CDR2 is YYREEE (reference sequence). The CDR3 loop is CASSLVAVPRAANSSPLHF. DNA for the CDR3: TGTGCCAGCAGCTTGGTCGCCGTTCCCAGGGCCGCAAATAGTTCACCCCTCCACTTT.

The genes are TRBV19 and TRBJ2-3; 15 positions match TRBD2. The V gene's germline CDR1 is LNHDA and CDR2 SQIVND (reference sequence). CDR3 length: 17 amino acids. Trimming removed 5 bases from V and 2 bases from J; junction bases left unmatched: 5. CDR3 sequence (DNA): TGTGCCAGTAGTCCTGGGACTAGCGGGGGGTACACAGATACGCAGTATTTT. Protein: CASSPGTSGGYTDTQYF.

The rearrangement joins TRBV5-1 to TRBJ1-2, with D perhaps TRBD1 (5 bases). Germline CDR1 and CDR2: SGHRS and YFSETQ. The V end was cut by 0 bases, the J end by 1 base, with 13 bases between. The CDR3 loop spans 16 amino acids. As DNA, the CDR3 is TGCGCCAGCAGCTTGGACCCCCGACAGTTTAACTATGGCTACACCTTC. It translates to CASSLDPRQFNYGYTF.

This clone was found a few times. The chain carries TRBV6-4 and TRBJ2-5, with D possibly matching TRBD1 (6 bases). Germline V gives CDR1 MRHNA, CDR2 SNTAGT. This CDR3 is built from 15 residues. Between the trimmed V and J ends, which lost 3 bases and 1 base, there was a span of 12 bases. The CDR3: CASSEGGGAQETQYF. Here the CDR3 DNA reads TGTGCCAGCAGTGAGGGTGGGGGCGCCCAAGAGACCCAGTACTTC.

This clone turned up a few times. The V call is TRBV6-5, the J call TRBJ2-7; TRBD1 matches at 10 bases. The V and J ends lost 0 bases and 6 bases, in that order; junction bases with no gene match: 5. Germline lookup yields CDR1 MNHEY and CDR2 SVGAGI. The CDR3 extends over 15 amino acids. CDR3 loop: CASSYSTGGQGEQYF. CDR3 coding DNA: TGTGCCAGCAGTTACTCGACAGGGGGCCAGGGCGAGCAGTACTTC.

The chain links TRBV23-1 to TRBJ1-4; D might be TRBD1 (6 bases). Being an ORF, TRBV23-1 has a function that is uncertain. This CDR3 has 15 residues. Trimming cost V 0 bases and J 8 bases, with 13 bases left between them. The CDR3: CASSQSGRGREKLFF. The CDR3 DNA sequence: TGCGCCAGCAGTCAATCGGGCAGGGGACGGGAAAAACTGTTTTTT.

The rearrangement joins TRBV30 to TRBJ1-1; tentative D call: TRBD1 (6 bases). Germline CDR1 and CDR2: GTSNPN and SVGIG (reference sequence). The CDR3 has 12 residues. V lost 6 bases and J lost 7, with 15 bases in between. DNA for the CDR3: TGTGCCTGTCAGGGGATTTTGGGTGAAGCTTTCTTT. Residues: CACQGILGEAFF.

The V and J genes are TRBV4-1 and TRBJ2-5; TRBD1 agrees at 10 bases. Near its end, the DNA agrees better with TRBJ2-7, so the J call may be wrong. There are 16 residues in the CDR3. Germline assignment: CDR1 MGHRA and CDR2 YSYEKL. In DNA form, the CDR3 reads TGCGCCAGCAGCCAAGATCTTGGGGACAGGGGCAACGAGCAGTACTTC. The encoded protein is CASSQDLGDRGNEQYF.

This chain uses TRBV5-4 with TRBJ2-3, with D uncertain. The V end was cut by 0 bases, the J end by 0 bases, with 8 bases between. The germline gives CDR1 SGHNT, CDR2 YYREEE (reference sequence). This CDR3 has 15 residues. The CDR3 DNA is TGTGCCAGCAGCTTGGGTGGGCCTAGCACAGATACGCAGTATTTT. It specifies CASSLGGPSTDTQYF.

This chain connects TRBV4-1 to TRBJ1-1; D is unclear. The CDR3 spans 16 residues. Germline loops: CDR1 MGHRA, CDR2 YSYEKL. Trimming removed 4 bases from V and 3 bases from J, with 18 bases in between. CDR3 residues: CASSRSDPGGHTEAFF. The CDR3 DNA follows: TGCGCCAGCAGCCGATCGGACCCTGGCGGGCACACTGAAGCTTTCTTT.

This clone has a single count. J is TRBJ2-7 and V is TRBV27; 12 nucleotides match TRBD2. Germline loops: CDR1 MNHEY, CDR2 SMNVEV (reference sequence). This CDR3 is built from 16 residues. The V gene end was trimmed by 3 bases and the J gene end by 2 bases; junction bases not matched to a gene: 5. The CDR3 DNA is TGTGCCAGCAGTTTGACTAGCGGGGGCCGAACCTACGAGCAGTACTTC. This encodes CASSLTSGGRTYEQYF.

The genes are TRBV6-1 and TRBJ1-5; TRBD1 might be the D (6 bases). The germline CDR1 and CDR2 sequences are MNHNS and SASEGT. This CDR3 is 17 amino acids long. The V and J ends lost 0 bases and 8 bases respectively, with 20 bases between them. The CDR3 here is CASSEADGTYPSEPQHF. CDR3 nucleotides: TGTGCCAGCAGTGAAGCGGATGGGACATATCCCTCGGAGCCCCAGCATTTT.

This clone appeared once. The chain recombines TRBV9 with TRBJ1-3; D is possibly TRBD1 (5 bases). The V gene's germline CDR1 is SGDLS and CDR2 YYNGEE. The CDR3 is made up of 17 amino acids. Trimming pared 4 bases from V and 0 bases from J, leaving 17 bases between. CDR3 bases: TGTGCCAGCAGCTTCCCAGTTGGGGCCACCTCTGGAAACACCATATATTTT. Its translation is CASSFPVGATSGNTIYF.

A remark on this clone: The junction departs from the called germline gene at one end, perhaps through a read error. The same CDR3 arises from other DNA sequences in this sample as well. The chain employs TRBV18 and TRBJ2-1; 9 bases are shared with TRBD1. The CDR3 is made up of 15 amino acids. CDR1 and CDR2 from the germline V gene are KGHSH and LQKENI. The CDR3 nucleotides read TGTGCCAGTTCACCTGAACAGGGGGCTTTTGCTGAGCAGTTCTTC. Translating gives CASSPEQGAFAEQFF.

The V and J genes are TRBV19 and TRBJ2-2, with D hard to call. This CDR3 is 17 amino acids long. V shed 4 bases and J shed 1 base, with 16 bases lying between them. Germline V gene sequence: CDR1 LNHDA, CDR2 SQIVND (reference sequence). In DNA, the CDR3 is TGTGCCAGTAGTAGACTGGAAACACTACAGAACACCGGGGAGCTGTTTTTT. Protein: CASSRLETLQNTGELFF.

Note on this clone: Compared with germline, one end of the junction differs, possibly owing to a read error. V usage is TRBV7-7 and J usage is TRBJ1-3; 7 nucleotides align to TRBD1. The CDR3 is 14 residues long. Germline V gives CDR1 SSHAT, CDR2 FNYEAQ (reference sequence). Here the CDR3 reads CASSPGTAGNTIYF. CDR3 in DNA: TGTGCTAGCAGCCCCGGGACAGCTGGAAACACCATATATTTT.

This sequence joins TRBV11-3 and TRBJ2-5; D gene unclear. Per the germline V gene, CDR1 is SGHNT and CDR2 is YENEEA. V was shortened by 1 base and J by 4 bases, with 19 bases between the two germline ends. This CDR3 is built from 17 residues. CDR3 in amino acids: CASSLVSSWAPGETQYF. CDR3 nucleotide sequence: TGTGCCAGCAGCTTAGTATCCTCCTGGGCTCCAGGAGAGACCCAGTACTTC. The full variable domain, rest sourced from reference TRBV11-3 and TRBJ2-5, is EAGVVQSPRYKIIEKKQPVAFWCNPISGHNTLYWYLQNLGQGPELLIRYENEEAVDDSQLPKDRFSAERLKGVDSTLKIQPAELGDSAVYLCASSLVSSWAPGETQYFGPGTRLLVL.

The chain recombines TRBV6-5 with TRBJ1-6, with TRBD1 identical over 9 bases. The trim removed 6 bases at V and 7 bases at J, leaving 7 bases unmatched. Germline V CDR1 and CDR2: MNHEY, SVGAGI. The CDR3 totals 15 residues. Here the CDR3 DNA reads TGTGCCAGCAGCCCCTATGACAGGGGGAATTCACCCCTCCACTTT. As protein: CASSPYDRGNSPLHF.

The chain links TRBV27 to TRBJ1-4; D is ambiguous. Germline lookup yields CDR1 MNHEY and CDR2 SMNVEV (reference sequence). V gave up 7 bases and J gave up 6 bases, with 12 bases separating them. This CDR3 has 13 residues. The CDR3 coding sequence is TGTGCCAGCACCGGGAACAACGATGAAAAACTGTTTTTT. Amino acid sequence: CASTGNNDEKLFF.

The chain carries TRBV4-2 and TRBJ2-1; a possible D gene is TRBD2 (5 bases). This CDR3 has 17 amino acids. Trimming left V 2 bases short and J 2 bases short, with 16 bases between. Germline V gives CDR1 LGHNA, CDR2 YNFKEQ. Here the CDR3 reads CASSQNRGMAAYNEQFF. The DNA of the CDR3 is TGTGCCAGCAGCCAAAACCGAGGGATGGCCGCCTACAATGAGCAGTTCTTC.

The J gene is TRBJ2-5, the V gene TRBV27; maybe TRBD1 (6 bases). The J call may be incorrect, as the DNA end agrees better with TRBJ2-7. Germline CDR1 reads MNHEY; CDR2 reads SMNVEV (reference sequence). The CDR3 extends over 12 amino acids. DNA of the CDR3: TGTGCCAGCAGTCCGACAGGCTACGAGCAGTACTTC. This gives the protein CASSPTGYEQYF.

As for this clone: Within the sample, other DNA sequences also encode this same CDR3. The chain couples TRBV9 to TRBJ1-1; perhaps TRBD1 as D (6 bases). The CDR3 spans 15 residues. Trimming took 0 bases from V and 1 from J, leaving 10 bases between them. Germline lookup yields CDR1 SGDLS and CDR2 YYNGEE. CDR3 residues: CASSVEGRGNTEAFF. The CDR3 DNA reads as TGTGCCAGCAGCGTAGAGGGCAGGGGGAACACTGAAGCTTTCTTT. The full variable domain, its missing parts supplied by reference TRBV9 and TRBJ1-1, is DSGVTQTPKHLITATGQRVTLRCSPRSGDLSVYWYQQSLDQGLQFLIQYYNGEERAKGNILERFSAQQFPDLHSELNLSSLELGDSALYFCASSVEGRGNTEAFFGQGTRLTVV.

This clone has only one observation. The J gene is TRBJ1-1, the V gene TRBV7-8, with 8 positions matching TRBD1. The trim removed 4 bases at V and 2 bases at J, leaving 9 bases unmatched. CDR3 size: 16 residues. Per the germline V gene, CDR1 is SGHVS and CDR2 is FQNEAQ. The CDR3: CASSYSSGQVNTEAFF. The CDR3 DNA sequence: TGTGCCAGCAGCTATTCGTCGGGACAGGTTAACACTGAAGCTTTCTTT.

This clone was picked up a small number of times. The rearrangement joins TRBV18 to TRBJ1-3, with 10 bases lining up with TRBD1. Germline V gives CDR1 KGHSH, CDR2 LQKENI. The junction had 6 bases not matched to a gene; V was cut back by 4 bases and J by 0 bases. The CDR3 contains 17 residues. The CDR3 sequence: CASSRLDRGNSGNTIYF. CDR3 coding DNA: TGTGCCAGCTCACGCCTGGACAGGGGGAACTCTGGAAACACCATATATTTT.

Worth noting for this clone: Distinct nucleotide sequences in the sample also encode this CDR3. The CDR3 here is CASSVGSGGSYEQYF. CDR3 DNA: TGTGCCAGCAGCGTGGGCAGCGGAGGATCCTACGAGCAGTACTTC. The chain joins TRBV9 to TRBJ2-7, with D tentatively TRBD2 (5 bases). The germline CDR1 and CDR2 sequences are SGDLS and YYNGEE. Trimming took 2 bases from V and 1 from J, leaving 13 bases between them. The CDR3 runs 15 residues. Supplemented by reference TRBV9 and TRBJ2-7, the full variable domain reads DSGVTQTPKHLITATGQRVTLRCSPRSGDLSVYWYQQSLDQGLQFLIQYYNGEERAKGNILERFSAQQFPDLHSELNLSSLELGDSALYFCASSVGSGGSYEQYFGPGTRLTVT.

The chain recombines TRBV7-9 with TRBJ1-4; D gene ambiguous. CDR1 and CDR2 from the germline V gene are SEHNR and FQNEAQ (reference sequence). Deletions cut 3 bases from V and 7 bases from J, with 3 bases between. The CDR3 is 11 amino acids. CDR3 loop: CASSFREKLFF. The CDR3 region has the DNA TGTGCCAGCAGCTTTCGTGAAAAACTGTTTTTT.

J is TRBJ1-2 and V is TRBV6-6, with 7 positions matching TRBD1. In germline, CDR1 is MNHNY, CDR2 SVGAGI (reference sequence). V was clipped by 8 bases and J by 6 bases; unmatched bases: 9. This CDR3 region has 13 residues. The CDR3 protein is CASAPTGQHGYTF. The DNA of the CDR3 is TGTGCCAGCGCACCAACGGGACAGCATGGCTACACCTTC.

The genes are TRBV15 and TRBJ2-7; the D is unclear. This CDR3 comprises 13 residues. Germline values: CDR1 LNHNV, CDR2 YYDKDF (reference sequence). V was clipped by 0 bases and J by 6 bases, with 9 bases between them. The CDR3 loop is CATSRDRKSEQYF. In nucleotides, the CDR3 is TGTGCCACCAGCAGAGATCGAAAGAGCGAGCAGTACTTC.

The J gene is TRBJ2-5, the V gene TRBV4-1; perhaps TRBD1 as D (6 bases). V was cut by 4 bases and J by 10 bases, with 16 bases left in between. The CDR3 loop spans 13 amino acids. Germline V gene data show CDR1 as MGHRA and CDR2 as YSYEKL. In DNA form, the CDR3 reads TGCGCCAGCAGCCGGGAACTCAGGGGAAGCCAGTACTTC. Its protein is CASSRELRGSQYF.